The 32 T cell receptor beta chains presented below share a single source sample, sequenced in a study of shared clonotypes between healthy human individuals. Generated by immunoSEQ multiplex PCR, the TCRdb table keeps only in-frame clones and is missing some. The sample shows about 1.1 million clones, 77% of them seen only once. What was sequenced was memory CD4+ T cells from PBMCs. As to subset: CD45RA-negative fraction. The receptors stem from a man aged 18 to 29 in good health. Some clones in this sample may be carry-over from other donors' samples.

This rearrangement joins TRBV7-8 to TRBJ1-2; no reliable D call. Trimming pared 5 bases from V and 7 bases from J, leaving 17 bases between. The CDR3 covers 14 residues. CDR1 and CDR2 (germline): SGHVS, FQNEAQ. CDR3 amino acids: CASSESTGPVGYTF. The DNA for the CDR3 is TGTGCCAGCAGCGAGTCGACCGGGCCGGTTGGCTACACCTTC.

The V and J genes are TRBV29-1 and TRBJ1-2; tentative D call: TRBD1 (5 bases). Trimming left V 5 bases short and J 0 bases short, with 13 bases between. Germline-derived CDR1 and CDR2 are SQVTM and ANQGSEA. This CDR3 is 14 amino acids long. CDR3 sequence: CSVTTQGSNYGYTF. In nucleotides, the CDR3 is TGCAGCGTTACCACCCAGGGCTCTAACTATGGCTACACCTTC.

V usage is TRBV9 and J usage is TRBJ1-2; 7 bases are a match to TRBD1. CDR1 is SGDLS and CDR2 is YYNGEE in the germline V gene. The V and J ends lost 0 bases and 4 bases, in that order; junction bases with no gene match: 3. The CDR3 is 14 amino acids. For the CDR3, the DNA is TGTGCCAGCAGCGTAGAGGGGGCGACCTATGGCTACACCTTC. Translating it yields CASSVEGATYGYTF.

The chain is built from TRBV5-1 and TRBJ2-7; weak D call: TRBD2 (5 bases). Trimming cost V 3 bases and J 2 bases, with 12 bases left between them. The CDR3 has 14 amino acids. Per the germline V gene, CDR1 is SGHRS and CDR2 is YFSETQ. The CDR3 DNA follows: TGCGCCAGCAGCTCGAGGACTGACACCTACGAGCAGTACTTC. This sequence encodes CASSSRTDTYEQYF.

V and J are TRBV11-1 and TRBJ2-1; the D gene is possibly TRBD1 (5 bases). Germline assignment: CDR1 SGHAT and CDR2 FQDESV (reference sequence). With 5 bases removed from V and 6 bases from J, the gap between germline ends came to 20 bases. The CDR3 is made up of 16 amino acids. This chain's CDR3 is CASSPLRGRSVNEQFF. DNA for the CDR3: TGTGCCAGCAGCCCCCTTAGGGGCAGGTCGGTCAATGAGCAGTTCTTC.

V is TRBV11-2 and J is TRBJ2-5; 7 bases align to TRBD2. Germline V gives CDR1 SGHAT, CDR2 FQNNGV. CDR3 length: 15 amino acids. Germline trimming cut 5 bases from V and 5 bases from J; bases unmatched to any gene: 11. The CDR3 DNA follows: TGTGCCAGCAGCCCTACCGCGGGAGTCAGCGAGACCCAGTACTTC. Translated, it gives CASSPTAGVSETQYF.

The chain joins TRBV19 to TRBJ2-2; unclear D gene. The CDR3 length is 16 residues. V was clipped by 5 bases and J by 7 bases, with 20 bases between them. CDR1 is LNHDA, CDR2 SQIVND, per germline (reference sequence). The CDR3 is CASSDRGRIFHGELFF. The CDR3, as DNA: TGTGCCAGTAGTGACCGAGGACGTATTTTCCACGGGGAGCTGTTTTTT. Full variable domain (rest looked up from reference TRBV19 and TRBJ2-2): DGGITQSPKYLFRKEGQNVTLSCEQNLNHDAMYWYRQDPGQGLRLIYYSQIVNDFQKGDIAEGYSVSREKKESFPLTVTSAQKNPTAFYLCASSDRGRIFHGELFFGEGSRLTVL.

The chain couples TRBV2 to TRBJ2-3, with no clear D. The CDR3 spans 11 residues. Per the germline V gene, CDR1 is SNHLY and CDR2 is FYNNEI. Trimming removed 8 bases at V and 0 bases at J, with 3 bases between. CDR3 sequence reads: CASQSTDTQYF. The CDR3 nucleotides are TGTGCCAGCCAAAGCACAGATACGCAGTATTTT.

The chain employs TRBV9 and TRBJ2-5, with 7 bases lining up with TRBD2. CDR3 length equals 17 residues. With V trimmed by 2 bases and J by 5 bases, 15 bases remained unmatched. From germline, CDR1 is SGDLS and CDR2 YYNGEE. The CDR3 coding sequence is TGTGCCAGCAGCGTGGGAGGTGCTAGCGGACTGGGGGAGACCCAGTACTTC. As protein: CASSVGGASGLGETQYF.

This clone came up a few times. The genes are TRBV10-3 and TRBJ1-2; 9 bases align to TRBD1. Trimming at V came to 7 bases and at J to 8 bases, leaving 11 bases not matched to a gene. The germline gives CDR1 ENHRY, CDR2 SYGVKD. This CDR3 spans 14 amino acids. The CDR3: CAINRQGGSFGYTF. The CDR3 region has the DNA TGTGCCATCAACCGACAGGGGGGCAGTTTCGGCTACACCTTC.

This sequence joins TRBV9 and TRBJ2-1; tentatively, D is TRBD2 (6 bases). The germline V gene has CDR1 SGDLS and CDR2 YYNGEE. The CDR3 is made up of 15 amino acids. V shed 3 bases and J shed 1 base, with 11 bases lying between them. As DNA, the CDR3 is TGTGCCAGCAGCGCCGGGAGTGAATCCTACAATGAGCAGTTCTTC. Its protein product is CASSAGSESYNEQFF.

The chain is built from TRBV15 and TRBJ2-7; TRBD1 aligns across 10 bases. Germline V gene lookup returns CDR1 LNHNV and CDR2 YYDKDF (reference sequence). This CDR3 has 15 amino acids. The junction had 7 bases not matched to a gene; V was cut back by 3 bases and J by 5 bases. Written as DNA, the CDR3 is TGTGCCACCAGCAGGACAGGGGGCGTTGAGGACGAGCAGTACTTC. The encoded protein is CATSRTGGVEDEQYF.

This rearrangement joins TRBV27 to TRBJ1-1; D uncertain. Germline values: CDR1 MNHEY, CDR2 SMNVEV (reference sequence). The CDR3 covers 15 residues. V was clipped by 5 bases and J by 0 bases, with 13 bases between them. CDR3: CASSTLPWMNTEAFF. The CDR3 nucleotides are TGTGCCAGCAGTACGCTGCCTTGGATGAACACTGAAGCTTTCTTT.

The chain is built from TRBV28 and TRBJ1-2; D remains ambiguous. V lost 7 bases and J lost 6, with 15 bases in between. Per germline, CDR1 MDHEN and CDR2 SYDVKM. CDR3 length: 13 amino acids. The CDR3: CASTTDPLHGYTF. The CDR3 bases are TGTGCCAGCACTACAGATCCCCTCCATGGCTACACCTTC.

The chain recombines TRBV19 with TRBJ2-1; D may correspond to TRBD1 or TRBD2 (5 bases each). CDR1 is LNHDA and CDR2 is SQIVND in the germline V gene (reference sequence). The V gene lost 4 bases and the J gene lost 10 bases, with 17 bases spanning the gap. The CDR3 consists of 14 residues. The CDR3 DNA reads TGTGCCAGTAGTACGAATTGGGGGATTGGGGAGCAGTTCTTC. Translated: CASSTNWGIGEQFF.

The chain combines TRBV7-3 with TRBJ2-7; D may match TRBD1 or TRBD2 (5 bases each). Germline-derived CDR1 and CDR2 are SGHTA and FQGTGA. Trimming took off 6 bases at V and 7 bases at J, with 25 bases between the two ends. This CDR3 spans 16 amino acids. For the CDR3, the DNA is TGTGCCAGCAGATTCGGGACGGGATCTTACGGTGGTGAGCAGTACTTC. Encoded protein: CASRFGTGSYGGEQYF.

This chain connects TRBV27 to TRBJ2-1; TRBD2 matches at 7 bases. V gave up 8 bases and J gave up 2 bases; unmatched junction bases: 9. This CDR3 is 15 amino acids long. CDR1 and CDR2 (germline): MNHEY, SMNVEV (reference sequence). DNA of the CDR3: TGTGCCAGCTCAGGACTAGAATTAACCTACAATGAGCAGTTCTTC. Its translation: CASSGLELTYNEQFF.

This clone was detected a few times. The V and J genes are TRBV18 and TRBJ2-5; D ambiguous. The germline V and J ends were trimmed by 4 bases and 3 bases, with 9 bases remaining between them. Per the germline V gene, CDR1 is KGHSH and CDR2 is LQKENI. This CDR3 has 13 residues. CDR3 nucleotide sequence: TGTGCCAGCTCACGCGGTGTCAAAGAGACCCAGTACTTC. Its protein product is CASSRGVKETQYF.

Regarding this clone: Other DNA sequences from this sample encode an identical CDR3 as well. CDR3 bases: TGTGCCAGCAGTCTCGAAGGTGAGCAGTTCTTC. Its protein is CASSLEGEQFF. The V and J genes are TRBV28 and TRBJ2-1; no clear D gene. Germline V gives CDR1 MDHEN, CDR2 SYDVKM. There are 11 residues in the CDR3. Trimming took 5 bases from V and 9 from J, leaving 8 bases between them.

CDR3 DNA sequence: TGTGCCAGCAGCTTTGGGGGGCCCCAAGAGACCCAGTACTTC. This translates into CASSFGGPQETQYF. This rearrangement joins TRBV5-4 to TRBJ2-5, with D perhaps given as TRBD1 or TRBD2 (6 bases each). The CDR3 length is 14 residues. Germline CDR1 is SGHNT and CDR2 is YYREEE (reference sequence). V dropped 2 bases and J dropped 1 base, with 9 bases sitting between them.

The chain has TRBV4-3 and TRBJ2-3; 10 bases map to TRBD2. J gave up 1 base and V 0 bases, and 13 bases lay outside the gene matches. The CDR3 extends over 20 amino acids. CDR1 is LGHNA, CDR2 YSLEER, per germline. The DNA for the CDR3 is TGCGCCAGCAGCCAAGATCTGCGACTAGCGGGTTGGGGGGGCACAGATACGCAGTATTTT. It codes for CASSQDLRLAGWGGTDTQYF.

J is TRBJ2-3 and V is TRBV4-3; 8 bases are a match to TRBD2. From germline, CDR1 is LGHNA and CDR2 YSLEER. The CDR3 contains 16 residues. The J segment lost 1 base and the V segment lost 4 bases, leaving 7 bases of the junction unmatched. The CDR3: CASSPSPTSGTDTQYF. The CDR3, as DNA: TGCGCCAGCAGCCCCTCCCCGACTAGCGGCACAGATACGCAGTATTTT.

CDR3 sequence (DNA): TGTGCCAGCAGCCCCACCGCGGGGAGCATCGAGCAGTTCTTC. Translated: CASSPTAGSIEQFF. This sequence joins TRBV9 and TRBJ2-1, with D possibly TRBD2 on 6 matching bases. The CDR3 has 14 residues. With 4 bases removed from V and 10 bases from J, the gap between germline ends came to 18 bases. Per the germline V gene, CDR1 is SGDLS and CDR2 is YYNGEE.

The J gene is TRBJ1-5, the V gene TRBV9, with TRBD1 identical over 8 bases. The CDR3 loop spans 15 amino acids. Germline V gene data show CDR1 as SGDLS and CDR2 as YYNGEE. Trimming removed 3 bases from V and 0 bases from J; junction bases left unmatched: 2. The CDR3 DNA reads as TGTGCCAGCAGCGGACAGGGGTATAGCAATCAGCCCCAGCATTTT. Its protein product is CASSGQGYSNQPQHF.

This sequence joins TRBV28 and TRBJ2-7; 7 bases agree with TRBD1. V trimming: 5 bases; J trimming: 6 bases; junction bases outside the gene matches: 4. The germline CDR1 and CDR2 sequences are MDHEN and SYDVKM. This CDR3 is 12 amino acids long. CDR3: CASSGDRLEQYF. CDR3 DNA sequence: TGTGCCAGCAGTGGGGACAGACTCGAGCAGTACTTC.

V and J are TRBV7-8 and TRBJ2-7, with TRBD1 matching over 7 bases. The CDR3 loop spans 14 amino acids. Trimming took 1 base from V and 3 from J; bases not matched to a gene: 3. The germline V gene encodes CDR1 SGHVS and CDR2 FQNEAQ. The CDR3 region is CASSLGTGLYEQYF. The CDR3 DNA reads as TGTGCCAGCAGCTTAGGGACAGGACTCTACGAGCAGTACTTC.

J is TRBJ2-7 and V is TRBV6-6, with D perhaps being TRBD1 or TRBD2 (6 bases each). This CDR3 contains 15 residues. Germline CDR1 MNHNY, CDR2 SVGAGI (reference sequence). Deletions cut 0 bases from V and 2 bases from J, with 11 bases between. The CDR3 loop is CASSYSGGQPYEQYF. The CDR3 bases are TGTGCCAGCAGTTACTCCGGGGGCCAGCCCTACGAGCAGTACTTC.

The rearrangement uses TRBV14 and TRBJ2-3; D ambiguous. Germline assignment: CDR1 SGHDN and CDR2 FVKESK. The ends were cut back, 1 base at V and 4 bases at J, with 6 bases in the middle. CDR3 length: 13 amino acids. The CDR3 sequence is CASSQGLADTQYF. CDR3 DNA: TGTGCCAGCAGCCAAGGGCTCGCAGATACGCAGTATTTT.

CDR3 residues: CASSSHRGNYGYTF. CDR3 DNA sequence: TGTGCCAGCAGCTCGCACAGGGGGAACTATGGCTACACCTTC. V usage is TRBV7-2 and J usage is TRBJ1-2; 8 bases are shared with TRBD1. The CDR3 contains 14 residues. From germline, CDR1 is SGHTA and CDR2 FQGNSA. After removal of 4 bases from V and 2 bases from J, the junction contained 3 bases not matched to a gene.

The V and J genes are TRBV4-1 and TRBJ2-2; 8 bases line up with TRBD1. CDR3 length: 16 amino acids. V gave up 1 base and J gave up 4 bases; unmatched junction bases: 5. Germline CDR1 MGHRA, CDR2 YSYEKL. CDR3 in DNA: TGCGCCAGCAGCCAAGGGGGGACAGGAGTCACCGGGGAGCTGTTTTTT. Its protein product is CASSQGGTGVTGELFF.

The chain has TRBV6-5 and TRBJ2-3, with D perhaps TRBD1 (5 bases). Germline V CDR1 and CDR2: MNHEY, SVGAGI. The CDR3 totals 14 residues. The V and J ends lost 5 bases and 6 bases respectively, with 15 bases between them. The CDR3 nucleotides read TGTGCCAGCAGTCGGCGACAGCTCTATGATACGCAGTATTTT. Its protein is CASSRRQLYDTQYF.

Comment on this clone: A much larger clone differs by one base, so this may be a read error. The V and J genes are TRBV5-6 and TRBJ1-5, with unresolved D. The CDR3 spans 12 residues. V was cut by 4 bases and J by 1 base, with 3 bases left in between. The V gene's germline CDR1 is SGHDT and CDR2 YYEEEE. This chain's CDR3 is CASSRSNQPQHF. CDR3 nucleotide sequence: TGTGCCAGCAGCAGGAGCAATCAGCCCCAGCATTTT.